These 30 T cell receptor beta chains share one sample of origin, sequenced in a study of T cell responses to AZD1222 COVID-19 vaccine. The assay was immunoSEQ multiplex PCR, and TCRdb's table has in-frame clones only and misses some. The data contain roughly 160,000 clones, roughly 90% of them seen just once; the ten biggest clones take up around 6%. The sample here was peripheral blood, taken on day 0 of AZD1222 vaccination. Source of these receptors: an adult in good health.

The chain joins TRBV28 to TRBJ2-7, with 9 bases lining up with TRBD1. Per germline, CDR1 MDHEN and CDR2 SYDVKM. The CDR3 consists of 16 residues. V lost 3 bases, J lost 2 bases, and 8 bases stayed unmatched. CDR3: CASSFPRTGETYEQYF. CDR3 coding DNA: TGTGCCAGCAGTTTCCCACGGACAGGGGAAACCTACGAGCAGTACTTC.

The rearrangement joins TRBV7-2 to TRBJ1-4, with D uncertain. V lost 0 bases, J lost 11 bases, and 13 bases lay in between. Germline-derived CDR1 and CDR2 are SGHTA and FQGNSA. This CDR3 region has 14 residues. Here the CDR3 reads CASSLAGNFDKLFF. The CDR3 nucleotides are TGTGCCAGCAGCTTAGCAGGAAACTTTGACAAACTGTTTTTT.

Written as DNA, the CDR3 is TGCGCCAGCAGCCCCGGACTAGTCTTGGCAGATACGCAGTATTTT. Translating it yields CASSPGLVLADTQYF. V and J are TRBV5-1 and TRBJ2-3, with 7 bases that match TRBD2. Germline V lookup: CDR1 SGHRS, CDR2 YFSETQ. The CDR3 is 15 residues long. The V segment lost 4 bases and the J segment 4 bases; nucleotides outside the gene matches: 9.

The gene calls are TRBV11-2 and TRBJ2-1, with 16 bases fitting TRBD2. Germline V gives CDR1 SGHAT, CDR2 FQNNGV. The J segment lost 1 base and the V segment lost 6 bases, leaving 9 bases of the junction unmatched. The CDR3 is 19 residues long. CDR3 amino acids: CASSFVPGLAGGSYNEQFF. The CDR3 DNA follows: TGTGCCAGCAGTTTCGTCCCGGGACTAGCGGGGGGGTCCTACAATGAGCAGTTCTTC.

This sequence joins TRBV4-2 and TRBJ1-1; TRBD1 agrees at 10 bases. Germline V CDR1 and CDR2: LGHNA, YNFKEQ. CDR3 length: 16 residues. Losses at the gene ends were 0 bases for V and 3 bases for J; bases not matched to a gene: 4. DNA of the CDR3: TGTGCCAGCAGCCAAGACTCCGGGACAGGGGACACTGAAGCTTTCTTT. Amino acid sequence: CASSQDSGTGDTEAFF.

The chain couples TRBV9 to TRBJ2-1, with 9 nucleotides matching TRBD2. The CDR3 covers 12 residues. Germline trimming cut 7 bases from V and 9 bases from J; bases unmatched to any gene: 5. Germline CDR1 is SGDLS and CDR2 is YYNGEE. This CDR3 reads CASGTSFSEQFF. The CDR3 DNA reads as TGTGCCAGCGGGACTAGCTTCAGTGAGCAGTTCTTC.

This chain connects TRBV5-5 to TRBJ1-1; tentatively, D is TRBD1 (5 bases). V was clipped by 1 base and J by 1 base, with 11 bases between them. CDR1 and CDR2 from the germline V gene are SGHKS and YYEKEE (reference sequence). The CDR3 is made up of 15 amino acids. This CDR3 is CASSLRAGPNTEAFF. For the CDR3, the DNA is TGTGCCAGCAGCTTGCGGGCGGGACCGAACACTGAAGCTTTCTTT.

This clone was counted a few times. This chain uses TRBV6-1 with TRBJ1-1, with no clear D. Germline values: CDR1 MNHNS, CDR2 SASEGT. With 2 bases removed from V and 2 bases from J, the gap between germline ends came to 6 bases. The CDR3 length is 13 residues. The CDR3 nucleotides are TGTGCCAGCAGTGAACGACTCAACACTGAAGCTTTCTTT. Its translation is CASSERLNTEAFF.

V gene TRBV5-6 combines with J gene TRBJ1-5, with 10 bases identical to TRBD1. CDR1 is SGHDT and CDR2 is YYEEEE in the germline V gene. This CDR3 has 15 amino acids. The trim removed 7 bases at V and 0 bases at J, leaving 4 bases unmatched. CDR3 region: CASARTGGSNQPQHF. As DNA, the CDR3 is TGTGCCAGCGCCAGGACAGGGGGTAGCAATCAGCCCCAGCATTTT.

V is TRBV19 and J is TRBJ2-6; 7 bases are shared with TRBD1. With V trimmed by 6 bases and J by 0 bases, 8 bases remained unmatched. The CDR3 has 17 residues. Germline-derived CDR1 and CDR2 are LNHDA and SQIVND (reference sequence). The chain's CDR3 is CASRAYDRDSGANVLTF. CDR3 nucleotide sequence: TGTGCCAGTAGGGCCTACGACAGGGACTCTGGGGCCAACGTCCTGACTTTC.

The chain joins TRBV10-3 to TRBJ1-1, with 7 bases that match TRBD1. CDR1 and CDR2 (germline): ENHRY, SYGVKD. V lost 4 bases to trimming and J lost 5 bases; unmatched junction nucleotides: 4. This CDR3 is built from 13 residues. The CDR3, as DNA: TGTGCCATCAGTGGACAGGGACTTACTGAAGCTTTCTTT. Its translation is CAISGQGLTEAFF.

This clone was seen once. The chain employs TRBV15 and TRBJ2-7, with D perhaps being TRBD1 or TRBD2 (5 bases each). The CDR3 extends over 18 amino acids. CDR1 LNHNV and CDR2 YYDKDF come from the germline V gene (reference sequence). Trimming took off 1 base at V and 3 bases at J, with 22 bases between the two ends. The CDR3 region is CATSRGTPQGPLRYEQYF. DNA of the CDR3: TGTGCCACCAGCAGAGGGACCCCTCAGGGACCCCTCCGCTACGAGCAGTACTTC.

This clone was observed a single time. This sequence joins TRBV11-1 and TRBJ2-7; D is undetermined. Germline CDR1 reads SGHAT; CDR2 reads FQDESV (reference sequence). V lost 3 bases and J 2 bases, leaving 8 bases between the germline ends. The CDR3 loop spans 13 amino acids. CDR3 coding DNA: TGTGCCAGCAGCTTTTCAGGAGCCTACGAGCAGTACTTC. Amino acids: CASSFSGAYEQYF.

This clone was observed a handful of times. The rearrangement links TRBV3-1 (or the pseudogene TRBV3-2) to TRBJ2-3; either TRBD1 or TRBD2 may fit D (6 bases each). Germline V gives CDR1 LGHDT, CDR2 YNNKEL (reference sequence). The CDR3 sequence is 14 residues long. The V and J ends lost 1 base and 4 bases respectively, with 9 bases between them. CDR3 region: CASSQGGAPDTQYF. For the CDR3, the DNA is TGTGCCAGCAGCCAAGGGGGGGCGCCAGATACGCAGTATTTT.

The J gene is TRBJ2-3, the V gene TRBV3-1 (or the pseudogene TRBV3-2), with TRBD1 identical over 11 bases. This CDR3 is built from 15 residues. Germline-derived CDR1 and CDR2 are LGHDT and YNNKEL (reference sequence). V trimming: 3 bases; J trimming: 8 bases; junction bases outside the gene matches: 7. The CDR3 sequence: CASSHRDRGYGTQYF. CDR3 DNA: TGTGCCAGCAGCCACCGGGACAGGGGGTATGGTACGCAGTATTTT.

This clone was counted between two and nine times. The rearrangement joins TRBV28 to TRBJ1-1; D is undetermined. V was trimmed by 5 bases and J by 0 bases, leaving 16 bases between them. In germline, CDR1 is MDHEN, CDR2 SYDVKM. The CDR3 loop spans 16 amino acids. The chain's CDR3 is CASSLNDLVVNTEAFF. The CDR3 DNA reads as TGTGCCAGCAGTCTCAACGATCTAGTCGTGAACACTGAAGCTTTCTTT.

The chain is built from TRBV28 and TRBJ2-4; no clear D gene. The CDR3 has 15 amino acids. Germline loops: CDR1 MDHEN, CDR2 SYDVKM. Trimming left V 9 bases short and J 0 bases short, with 15 bases between. CDR3 DNA: TGTGCCAGTCAGGCTTATAGTCTAGCCAAAAACATTCAGTACTTC. This codes for CASQAYSLAKNIQYF.

The J gene is TRBJ1-2, the V gene TRBV7-9; D unclear. V shed 3 bases and J shed 7 bases, with 18 bases lying between them. The germline gives CDR1 SEHNR, CDR2 FQNEAQ (reference sequence). This CDR3 contains 15 residues. The CDR3 sequence: CASSFPSRVGRGYTF. In DNA form, the CDR3 reads TGTGCCAGCAGCTTTCCCAGCCGGGTCGGACGTGGCTACACCTTC.

This clone was recorded only once. The CDR3 sequence is CASSERGENQPQHF. CDR3 bases: TGTGCCAGCAGTGAAAGAGGGGAAAATCAGCCCCAGCATTTT. The gene calls are TRBV6-1 and TRBJ1-5; TRBD1 might be the D (5 bases). Between the trimmed V and J ends, which lost 2 bases and 4 bases, there was a span of 9 bases. Germline CDR1 MNHNS, CDR2 SASEGT. This CDR3 contains 14 residues.

V gene TRBV4-3 combines with J gene TRBJ2-1, with TRBD2 matching 11 bases. Germline CDR1 is LGHNA and CDR2 is YSLEER. The CDR3 spans 17 residues. V gave up 4 bases and J gave up 5 bases; unmatched junction bases: 10. CDR3 loop: CASSRYTSGSVDNEQFF. CDR3 coding DNA: TGCGCCAGCAGCCGTTATACTAGCGGGAGTGTAGACAATGAGCAGTTCTTC.

The chain has TRBV6-5 and TRBJ1-1; the D is unclear. Germline lookup yields CDR1 MNHEY and CDR2 SVGAGI. V was trimmed by 7 bases and J by 1 base, leaving 10 bases between them. This CDR3 region has 13 residues. CDR3 nucleotides: TGTGCCAGCACCGAGGACGGGAACACTGAAGCTTTCTTT. Protein: CASTEDGNTEAFF.

The rearrangement uses TRBV6-2 or TRBV6-3 and TRBJ2-7, with TRBD2 matching over 11 bases. The trim removed 2 bases at V and 0 bases at J, leaving 6 bases unmatched. Germline CDR1 is MNHEY and CDR2 is SVGEGT. This CDR3 has 17 amino acids. The chain's CDR3 is CASSYDPSGRSSYEQYF. The CDR3 DNA follows: TGTGCCAGCAGTTACGATCCTAGCGGGAGGTCCTCCTACGAGCAGTACTTC.

V and J are TRBV7-9 and TRBJ2-1, with TRBD2 identical over 10 bases. J was trimmed by 7 bases and V by 4 bases; bases with no gene match: 7. The CDR3 is 15 amino acids. Looked up from germline, CDR1 is SEHNR and CDR2 is FQNEAQ (reference sequence). CDR3 sequence: CASSYPGTSVNEQFF. DNA for the CDR3: TGTGCCAGCAGCTACCCCGGGACTAGCGTGAATGAGCAGTTCTTC.

The rearrangement links TRBV28 to TRBJ2-7, with unresolved D. Germline loops: CDR1 MDHEN, CDR2 SYDVKM. Trimming shortened V by 5 bases and J by 2 bases, and 7 bases separated the two germline ends. This CDR3 region has 12 residues. CDR3 region: CASSPSTYEQYF. The CDR3 nucleotides are TGTGCCAGCAGTCCTTCCACCTACGAGCAGTACTTC. The full variable domain, completed using reference TRBV28 and TRBJ2-7, is DVKVTQSSRYLVKRTGEKVFLECVQDMDHENMFWYRQDPGLGLRLIYFSYDVKMKEKGDIPEGYSVSREKKERFSLILESASTNQTSMYLCASSPSTYEQYFGPGTRLTVT.

This clone was seen only once. The chain combines TRBV10-3 with TRBJ1-5, with D perhaps matching TRBD1 (6 bases). V was pared by 5 bases and J by 3 bases, with 14 bases between. CDR1 and CDR2 from the germline V gene are ENHRY and SYGVKD. The CDR3 has 15 residues. CDR3 residues: CAISPGTTFNQPQHF. CDR3 bases: TGTGCCATCAGTCCCGGGACAACGTTCAATCAGCCCCAGCATTTT.

The genes are TRBV2 and TRBJ2-2; either TRBD1 or TRBD2 may fit D (5 bases each). The CDR3 has 15 amino acids. V lost 5 bases to trimming and J lost 1 base, with 11 bases between them. Germline V gene sequence: CDR1 SNHLY, CDR2 FYNNEI. CDR3 region: CASSFTGLNTGELFF. CDR3 nucleotides: TGTGCCAGCAGTTTTACAGGACTGAACACCGGGGAGCTGTTTTTT.

The CDR3 spells CATGASGGTDTQYF. CDR3 nucleotides: TGTGCCACGGGGGCTAGCGGGGGAACAGATACGCAGTATTTT. The V and J genes are TRBV19 and TRBJ2-3, with 10 bases matching TRBD2. J was trimmed by 3 bases and V by 10 bases; bases with no gene match: 7. Germline V gene sequence: CDR1 LNHDA, CDR2 SQIVND (reference sequence). The CDR3 loop spans 14 amino acids.

The chain recombines TRBV10-3 with TRBJ1-4; D is undetermined. Between the trimmed V and J ends, which lost 10 bases and 7 bases, there was a span of 13 bases. Germline CDR1 reads ENHRY; CDR2 reads SYGVKD. This CDR3 has 12 amino acids. CDR3 residues: CATSTPGEKLFF. Written as DNA, the CDR3 is TGTGCCACTAGCACGCCTGGTGAAAAACTGTTTTTT.

This clone was seen only once. The J gene is TRBJ1-6, the V gene TRBV30, with a possible D match to TRBD1 (5 bases). CDR1 is GTSNPN and CDR2 is SVGIG in the germline V gene (reference sequence). CDR3 length: 13 amino acids. Trimming took 4 bases from V and 7 from J, leaving 11 bases between them. CDR3 amino acids: CAWNRDPNSPLHF. CDR3 DNA sequence: TGTGCCTGGAACCGGGACCCGAATTCACCCCTCCACTTT.

This chain connects TRBV19 to TRBJ1-2; D is uncertain. The V end was cut by 4 bases, the J end by 2 bases, with 11 bases between. The germline V gene encodes CDR1 LNHDA and CDR2 SQIVND (reference sequence). The CDR3 consists of 14 residues. For the CDR3, the DNA is TGTGCCAGTAGTAGGGGAGGCCAAAACTATGGCTACACCTTC. This translates into CASSRGGQNYGYTF.